This T cell receptor beta chain was sequenced during a study of blood T cells in healthy people across ages. The CDR3 loop spans 17 amino acids. The ends lost 0 bases at V and 0 bases at J; junction bases unmatched: 8. Germline V gene lookup returns CDR1 DFQATT and CDR2 SNEGSKA (reference sequence). A J-beta primer mix and a sample-barcoded 5' primer were used in a second PCR of roughly 6 to 11 cycles. Each CDR3 protein is one row after TCRdb ran MiXCR on the 5' RACE reads. The sample lists approximately 1.5 million distinct CDR3 sequences; 30% to 40% were seen once. The specimen sequenced was blood. The sequence derives from a woman aged 25 to 39 in good health. The J gene is TRBJ2-4, the V gene TRBV20-1, with 7 nucleotides matching TRBD2. In nucleotides, the CDR3 is TGCAGTGCTAGAGATCGAAGCGGGAAACTAGCCAAAAACATTCAGTACTTC. Translated: CSARDRSGKLAKNIQYF.